The rows below give T cell receptor beta chains drawn from one sample of a study of blood T cell repertoires in COVID-19. Repertoires were generated with immunoSEQ multiplex PCR, while TCRdb's copy carries only in-frame clones and drops some. The table lists 150,000 to 200,000 clones, around 79% of them singletons. Sequenced: peripheral blood. The receptors come from a woman in her 70s with acute or convalescent COVID-19. The CDR3 runs from the conserved cysteine through the conserved F or W. A D gene is named only where the DNA matches it firmly. Only part of the rows carry a size: once, few, many, or a class if the clone is expanded.

TRBJ2-2 TRBV7-9 TRBD2 NA TGTGCCAGCAGCCCCGGGACTAGCGACACCGGGGAGCTGTTTTTT CASSPGTSDTGELFF
TRBJ2-1 TRBV5-1 TRBD2 NA TGCGCCAGCAGTTCCCTTACTGCGGGAGATACCTACAATGAGCAGTTCTTC CASSSLTAGDTYNEQFF
TRBJ2-3 TRBV5-1 NA NA TGCGCCAGCAGCTTTACAGGGGTGGGAGGCGGCACAGATACGCAGTATTTT CASSFTGVGGGTDTQYF
TRBJ2-7 TRBV21-1 NA NA TGTGCCAGCAGCAAAGAACGGCGGCTCGAACCATACGAGCAGTACTTC CASSKERRLEPYEQYF
TRBJ2-2 TRBV18 TRBD2 NA TGTGCCAGCTCACCACTGCTAGCGGGAAACACCGGGGAGCTGTTTTTT CASSPLLAGNTGELFF
TRBJ2-3 TRBV10-3 TRBD2 NA TGTGCCATCAGGACTAGCGGGACGACAGATACGCAGTATTTT CAIRTSGTTDTQYF
TRBJ2-5 TRBV5-1 NA NA TGCGCCAGCAGCTTGGCTCTAGCGCCGGAGACCCAGTACTTC CASSLALAPETQYF
TRBJ2-7 TRBV2 NA NA TGTGCCAGCCGAATTCGGGGCGAGCAGTACTTC CASRIRGEQYF
TRBJ1-4 TRBV3-1/TRBV3-2 TRBD1 NA TGTGCCAGCAGCCCCCGTCAGACAGGGGGAACCGAAAAACTGTTTTTT CASSPRQTGGTEKLFF
TRBJ1-4 TRBV4-1 NA few TGCGCCAGCAGCCATGATTTTGCGAGGAATGAAAAACTGTTTTTT CASSHDFARNEKLFF
TRBJ2-3 TRBV6-5 TRBD1 NA TGTGCCAGCAGTTTGAACAGGGGCTACACAGATACGCAGTATTTT CASSLNRGYTDTQYF
TRBJ1-2 TRBV2 TRBD1 NA TGTGCCAGCAGCTCACAGGGGGCGCGTGGTGGCTACACCTTC CASSSQGARGGYTF
TRBJ1-5 TRBV6-6 NA NA TGTGCCCGCACGGTGGGGGGTGGGGGGAGTCAGCCCCAGCATTTT CARTVGGGGSQPQHF
TRBJ2-3 TRBV27 NA NA TGTGCCAGCAGTTTAGGGCGGGGGCTGGATACGCAGTATTTT CASSLGRGLDTQYF
TRBJ2-1 TRBV5-1 TRBD2 NA TGCGCCAGCAGCTCCCGACTAGCGGGGGATGAGCAGTTCTTC CASSSRLAGDEQFF
TRBJ1-2 TRBV20-1 NA NA TGCAGTGCTAGTACGACACTCTATGGCTACACCTTC CSASTTLYGYTF
TRBJ2-1 TRBV27 NA NA TGTGCCAGCAGTTATGAGGGCTACAATGAGCAGTTCTTC CASSYEGYNEQFF
TRBJ1-5 TRBV7-2 NA NA TGTGCCAGCAGCCCGTGGAGGGAGAGTCAGCCCCAGCATTTT CASSPWRESQPQHF
TRBJ1-1 TRBV6-5 TRBD1 few TGTGCCAGCAGTAGACGGGACAGGGGAAACACTGAAGCTTTCTTT CASSRRDRGNTEAFF
TRBJ2-7 TRBV3-1/TRBV3-2 NA once TGTGCCAGCAGCCAAGCCGGGGAGCAGTACTTC CASSQAGEQYF
TRBJ1-3 TRBV27 NA once TGTGCCAGCAGCCGGTCCTGGGGCGGAAACACCATATATTTT CASSRSWGGNTIYF
TRBJ2-4 TRBV6-5 NA once TGTGCCAGCGCCCTACTAGTTATCCAAGGGATTCAGTACTTC CASALLVIQGIQYF
TRBJ2-1 TRBV30 TRBD2 once TGTGCCTGGAGTGTCGGGGGGAGCTCCTACAATGAGCAGTTCTTC CAWSVGGSSYNEQFF
TRBJ2-7 TRBV7-3 NA NA TGTGCCAGCAGCGCAAATACAGGCGAGCAGTACTTC CASSANTGEQYF
TRBJ2-2 TRBV19 TRBD2 few TGTGCCAGTAGCACTAGCGGGAGGACGAACACCGGGGAGCTGTTTTTT CASSTSGRTNTGELFF